These 16 T cell receptor beta chains were sequenced from one sample in a study of technical replicates of blood from a handful of donors (dated by TCRdb to 2015 to 2018). The method was the immunoSEQ multiplex PCR assay. As stored in TCRdb, this immuneACCESS dataset retains in-frame rearrangements with V and J assigned. A fraction of the clones does not appear; measured against another copy, unresolved V genes explain less than half of the discrepancy, and the remainder lacks a known reason. This sample gives around 100,000 clones in total; roughly 94% of them show up just once. The ten largest clones take up roughly 0.35% of the sample. Sequenced sample: T cells isolated from PBMCs. These receptors came from a human donor in good health.

The chain links TRBV19 to TRBJ1-3; D perhaps matches TRBD1 (6 bases). V gave up 7 bases and J gave up 0 bases, with 10 bases separating them. Germline V gives CDR1 LNHDA, CDR2 SQIVND (reference sequence). The CDR3 contains 14 residues. CDR3: CASNRQASGNTIYF. In DNA form, the CDR3 reads TGTGCCAGTAACCGACAGGCCTCTGGAAACACCATATATTTT.

CDR3 protein: CAINTPDRVNTEAFF. As DNA, the CDR3 is TGTGCCATCAATACCCCCGACAGGGTGAACACTGAAGCTTTCTTT. This chain joins TRBV10-3 and TRBJ1-1; 7 bases match TRBD1. The germline V gene encodes CDR1 ENHRY and CDR2 SYGVKD. This CDR3 has 15 amino acids. V lost 7 bases and J lost 0; bases outside the gene matches: 8.

The chain joins TRBV27 to TRBJ2-3, with TRBD2 matching over 8 bases. V trimming: 8 bases; J trimming: 3 bases; junction bases outside the gene matches: 10. Germline V gene sequence: CDR1 MNHEY, CDR2 SMNVEV (reference sequence). This CDR3 has 15 amino acids. CDR3 DNA: TGTGCCAGCCATCAGAGACTAGCGACTACAGATACGCAGTATTTT. The encoded protein is CASHQRLATTDTQYF.

This chain links TRBV5-1 with TRBJ1-1; 10 nucleotides agree with TRBD1. The CDR3 sequence is 15 residues long. J gave up 4 bases and V 0 bases, and 3 bases lay outside the gene matches. Germline CDR1 is SGHRS and CDR2 is YFSETQ. Written as DNA, the CDR3 is TGCGCCAGCAGCTTGGGGGGGACAGGGGTCACTGAAGCTTTCTTT. It translates to CASSLGGTGVTEAFF.

V gene TRBV12-5 combines with J gene TRBJ2-7; TRBD2 matches at 7 bases. Germline V lookup: CDR1 LGHNT, CDR2 FRNRAP. This CDR3 region has 14 residues. V gave up 3 bases and J gave up 0 bases; unmatched junction bases: 2. The CDR3 DNA sequence: TGTGCTAGTGGTTTAGCGGGAAGCTCCTACGAGCAGTACTTC. Its protein is CASGLAGSSYEQYF.

This chain uses TRBV5-1 with TRBJ2-7; no firm D call. The CDR3 runs to 15 residues. Trimming pared 0 bases from V and 0 bases from J, leaving 10 bases between. Germline-derived CDR1 and CDR2 are SGHRS and YFSETQ. In DNA, the CDR3 is TGCGCCAGCAGCTTGGCAGGCGCAAGCTCCTACGAGCAGTACTTC. This encodes CASSLAGASSYEQYF. Full variable domain (remainder filled in from reference TRBV5-1 and TRBJ2-7): KAGVTQTPRYLIKTRGQQVTLSCSPISGHRSVSWYQQTPGQGLQFLFEYFSETQRNKGNFPGRFSGRQFSNSRSEMNVSTLELGDSALYLCASSLAGASSYEQYFGPGTRLTVT.

The chain uses TRBV10-3 and TRBJ2-3; 12 bases fit TRBD2. Germline assignment: CDR1 ENHRY and CDR2 SYGVKD. Trimming at V came to 0 bases and at J to 0 bases, leaving 7 bases not matched to a gene. The CDR3 covers 19 residues. The CDR3 spells CAISESKRTSGISTDTQYF. As DNA, the CDR3 is TGTGCCATCAGTGAGTCGAAGAGGACTAGCGGGATTAGCACAGATACGCAGTATTTT.

The table lists this clone with a few counts. The chain recombines TRBV15 with TRBJ2-5, with D perhaps matching TRBD2 (6 bases). The V and J ends lost 3 bases and 1 base respectively, with 15 bases between them. Germline V gene lookup returns CDR1 LNHNV and CDR2 YYDKDF (reference sequence). The CDR3 has 16 residues. The CDR3 loop reads CATSSPDSGIQETQYF. The CDR3 DNA follows: TGTGCCACCAGCAGCCCAGATAGCGGTATCCAAGAGACCCAGTACTTC. The complete variable domain, with remaining parts taken from reference TRBV15 and TRBJ2-5, reads DAMVIQNPRYQVTQFGKPVTLSCSQTLNHNVMYWYQQKSSQAPKLLFHYYDKDFNNEADTPDNFQSRRPNTSFCFLDIRSPGLGDTAMYLCATSSPDSGIQETQYFGPGTRLLVL.

V and J are TRBV6-5 and TRBJ2-2, with D possibly being TRBD1 (6 bases). From germline, CDR1 is MNHEY and CDR2 SVGAGI. V was pared by 4 bases and J by 6 bases, with 12 bases between. The CDR3 loop spans 14 amino acids. In DNA, the CDR3 is TGTGCCAGCAGTTGGACAGAAGGTTCCGGGGAGCTGTTTTTT. Protein: CASSWTEGSGELFF.

The chain is built from TRBV19 and TRBJ1-4, with D perhaps TRBD1 (5 bases). Germline V gene lookup returns CDR1 LNHDA and CDR2 SQIVND (reference sequence). The CDR3 is made up of 18 amino acids. The V end lost 3 bases, the J end lost 11 bases, and 28 bases lay between the germline ends. The CDR3 DNA follows: TGTGCCAGTAGTATTGGGTTGCGCTGGGGCCAATGGGTAGGGAAACTGTTTTTT. Translated: CASSIGLRWGQWVGKLFF.

The genes are TRBV6-5 and TRBJ2-1; D is unresolved. V lost 2 bases to trimming and J lost 1 base, with 6 bases between them. Germline V gives CDR1 MNHEY, CDR2 SVGAGI. The CDR3 is 14 amino acids. CDR3 sequence: CASSYNPSYNEQFF. The CDR3 DNA reads TGTGCCAGCAGTTACAATCCATCCTACAATGAGCAGTTCTTC.

This clone was recorded once. V is TRBV4-2 and J is TRBJ2-7; 10 bases align to TRBD1. This CDR3 has 13 residues. The trim removed 4 bases at V and 4 bases at J, leaving 1 base unmatched. Germline V gene sequence: CDR1 LGHNA, CDR2 YNFKEQ. CDR3 residues: CASSRDRGYEQYF. The CDR3 DNA reads TGTGCCAGCAGCCGGGACAGGGGTTACGAGCAGTACTTC.

This clone was detected only once. The chain recombines TRBV6-5 with TRBJ1-1, with D uncertain. CDR1 is MNHEY, CDR2 SVGAGI, per germline. The CDR3 has 15 amino acids. The ends were cut back, 2 bases at V and 0 bases at J, with 10 bases in the middle. The CDR3 DNA is TGTGCCAGCAGTTACCTAGGATATATGAACACTGAAGCTTTCTTT. Translating gives CASSYLGYMNTEAFF.

This clone appeared a few times. The chain recombines TRBV10-3 with TRBJ1-1, with D unresolved. Germline V gene sequence: CDR1 ENHRY, CDR2 SYGVKD. CDR3 size: 10 residues. V lost 11 bases and J 7 bases, leaving 11 bases between the germline ends. The CDR3 spells CAGAVNEAFF. As DNA, the CDR3 is TGTGCCGGAGCAGTAAATGAAGCTTTCTTT.

V is TRBV7-2 and J is TRBJ2-1; D perhaps matches TRBD1 (6 bases). The CDR3 sequence is 15 residues long. V was pared by 3 bases and J by 0 bases, with 9 bases between. The germline CDR1 and CDR2 sequences are SGHTA and FQGNSA. The CDR3 DNA reads TGTGCCAGCAGCTTCGACAGGAGCTCCTACAATGAGCAGTTCTTC. Amino acid sequence: CASSFDRSSYNEQFF.

The CDR3 DNA is TGCGCCATCCCCTCCTCAAAGGCGGGAAAAGAGACCCAGTACTTC. Encoded protein: CAIPSSKAGKETQYF. The V gene is TRBV23-1, the J gene TRBJ2-5; a possible D gene is TRBD2 (6 bases). TRBV23-1 is given ORF status, its function remaining uncertain. The CDR3 length is 15 residues. The germline V and J ends were trimmed by 10 bases and 3 bases, with 21 bases remaining between them.